A single T cell receptor beta chain is shown here with its context. The antigen remains undetermined. This entry belongs to a study of cytomegalovirus exposure and HLA in healthy donors. The PCR employed 60 Vbeta primers together with 13 Jbeta primers. Measured with immunoSEQ multiplex PCR; TCRdb has only the in-frame clones, and not every one. The sample records 120,000 to 150,000 clones, over 60% being singletons. Regarding the study as a whole: Sequencing probably produced one cluster of sequence variants that were highly shared.

Per germline, CDR1 LNHDA and CDR2 SQIVND (reference sequence). The CDR3 has 15 residues. V lost 4 bases to trimming and J lost 6 bases; unmatched junction nucleotides: 6. Sequencing was performed on PBMCs. V and J are TRBV19 and TRBJ2-2, with 9 bases that match TRBD1. The clonotype comes from a female donor in good health and CMV-seronegative. For the CDR3, the DNA is TGTGCCAGTAGTACAACAGGGGGCCCCCCCGGGGAGCTGTTTTTT. Its protein is CASSTTGGPPGELFF.